These T cell receptor beta chains were read from a single sample in a study of shared clonotypes between healthy human individuals. Profiling relied on immunoSEQ multiplex PCR, and the TCRdb table lists in-frame clones only, not all of them. The repertoire holds 640,000 or so clones, about two thirds seen once, with about 1.7% in the top ten. Sequenced sample: memory CD4+ T cells sorted from blood. Every receptor here comes from a woman younger than 45 in good health. CDR3s include the opening cysteine and the closing phenylalanine or tryptophan. A D gene is named only where the DNA matches it firmly. Expanded clones get a size class; other rows say once, few or many, or leave the size out.

clone_size,j_call,v_call,d_call,cdr3_nt,cdr3_aa
.,TRBJ1-1,TRBV18,TRBD1,TGTGCCAGCTCACCATCAGACAGGGAGACTGAAGCTTTCTTT,CASSPSDRETEAFF
.,TRBJ2-1,TRBV5-1,TRBD2,TGCGCCAGCAGCCTCGGACTAGCGGGGAACAATGAGCAGTTCTTC,CASSLGLAGNNEQFF
.,TRBJ1-2,TRBV27,.,TGTGCCAGCAGTCCAGGGGTCCGTTTGATGAAAGGCTACACCTTC,CASSPGVRLMKGYTF
.,TRBJ2-3,TRBV10-3,.,TGTGCCGCACAGGACTCGTCAAGCACAGATACGCAGTATTTT,CAAQDSSSTDTQYF
few,TRBJ2-7,TRBV13,.,TGTGCCAGCAGCTCCCGGATGAGGGGAGGCGAGCAGTACTTC,CASSSRMRGGEQYF
.,TRBJ1-3,TRBV7-2,.,TGTGCCAGCAGCGTTCATTGGGCGGTAACTGGAAACACCATATATTTT,CASSVHWAVTGNTIYF
.,TRBJ1-2,TRBV7-9,TRBD1,TGTGCCAGCAGCACCGGGACAGGGGGCGTCCATGGCTACACCTTC,CASSTGTGGVHGYTF
.,TRBJ2-7,TRBV7-2,.,TGTGCCAGCAGCGTCCGGGGCCGGCACAACTACGAGCAGTACTTC,CASSVRGRHNYEQYF
.,TRBJ1-2,TRBV30,TRBD1,TGTGCCTGGAGCCAAACAGGGGGCGGAGGCTACACCTTC,CAWSQTGGGGYTF
.,TRBJ1-2,TRBV9,.,TGTGCCAGCAGCGTAGGGACAGAAAACTATGGCTACACCTTC,CASSVGTENYGYTF
.,TRBJ2-2,TRBV5-8,.,TGTGCCAGCAGCGGGCGAAGCAGTCTTAACACCGGGGAGCTGTTTTTT,CASSGRSSLNTGELFF
few,TRBJ2-7,TRBV9,.,TGTGCCAGCAGCGTTAGTGGCTACTCCTACGAGCAGTACTTC,CASSVSGYSYEQYF
.,TRBJ2-7,TRBV6-5,.,TGTGCCAGCAATCCTGGCCGCTCCTACGAGCAGTACTTC,CASNPGRSYEQYF
.,TRBJ1-2,TRBV30,.,TGTGCCTGGAGGGACAGTGGCCGATATGGCTACACCTTC,CAWRDSGRYGYTF
few,TRBJ1-4,TRBV4-1,TRBD1,TGCGCCAGCAGCCAAGATCCAGGGACAGGGGTTCGAGATGAAAAACTGTTTTTT,CASSQDPGTGVRDEKLFF
.,TRBJ2-7,TRBV5-6,.,TGTGCCAGCAGCTCCATTAACCTTCAACCCCCCTACGAGCAGTACTTC,CASSSINLQPPYEQYF
.,TRBJ2-7,TRBV18,TRBD1,TGTGCCAGCTCACCCAGGGGGCTACAACTTAACTACGAGCAGTACTTC,CASSPRGLQLNYEQYF
.,TRBJ2-1,TRBV5-8,TRBD2,TGTGCCAGCAGCCAGGGACTAGCGGGGTACAATGAGCAGTTCTTC,CASSQGLAGYNEQFF
.,TRBJ2-5,TRBV5-6,TRBD2,TGTGCCAGCAGCTTATGGGCTAGCGGGGTCCAAGAGACCCAGTACTTC,CASSLWASGVQETQYF
.,TRBJ1-5,TRBV27,TRBD1,TGTGCCAGCAGTCCACAGGGGGCCAGGATAGGTCAGCCCCAGCATTTT,CASSPQGARIGQPQHF
.,TRBJ1-1,TRBV6-1,TRBD1,TGTGCCAGCAGCTCCTACCCCGGGACAGGGAATGGGGCTTTCTTT,CASSSYPGTGNGAFF
.,TRBJ2-5,TRBV27,TRBD2,TGTGCCAGCCTCCGGTTAGCGGGGCCCGGAACCCAGTACTTC,CASLRLAGPGTQYF
.,TRBJ2-4,TRBV18,.,TGTGCCAGCTCCCGCCAGGAGGACTCTCAGTACTTC,CASSRQEDSQYF
.,TRBJ2-1,TRBV27,.,TGTGCCAGCAGTTTAGAAGTACTAGGTGGGCATGAGCAGTTCTTC,CASSLEVLGGHEQFF
once,TRBJ2-3,TRBV6-6,TRBD1,TGTGCCAGCAGCTCCTGGGACAGGAGCACAGATACGCAGTATTTT,CASSSWDRSTDTQYF
once,TRBJ1-5,TRBV10-1,.,TGCGCCAGCAGCACGGGTAGCAATCAGCCCCAGCATTTT,CASSTGSNQPQHF
few,TRBJ1-2,TRBV19,TRBD1,TGTGCCAGCCTTCCTGGACAGGGGGCTGTTGGCTACACCTTC,CASLPGQGAVGYTF
few,TRBJ2-5,TRBV20-1,.,TGCAGTGCCCCGACTGAGGAGACCCAGTACTTC,CSAPTEETQYF
.,TRBJ2-7,TRBV10-3,TRBD2,TGTGCCATCAGTGAGCTACGGCTAGCGGGAGAGTCCGAGCAGTACTTC,CAISELRLAGESEQYF
.,TRBJ2-1,TRBV7-3,.,TGTGCCAGCAGCTTAGGCGGGTACTCCTACAATGAGCAGTTCTTC,CASSLGGYSYNEQFF
.,TRBJ2-7,TRBV11-3,.,TGTGCCAGCAGCTCGGACTCAAGCTACGAGCAGTACTTC,CASSSDSSYEQYF
.,TRBJ2-2,TRBV7-9,TRBD2,TGTGCCAGCAGCCTAGCGGGAACAGGCGGGGAGCTGTTTTTT,CASSLAGTGGELFF
.,TRBJ2-7,TRBV18,.,TGTGCCAGCTCACCATTGCAAGCGGGACAGACTTACGAGCAGTACTTC,CASSPLQAGQTYEQYF
few,TRBJ2-3,TRBV29-1,TRBD2,TGCAGCGCGGGACTAGAAACAGATACGCAGTATTTT,CSAGLETDTQYF
.,TRBJ2-3,TRBV19,.,TGTGCCAGTAGTATAGATTGGAGTCCCACAGATACGCAGTATTTT,CASSIDWSPTDTQYF
few,TRBJ1-1,TRBV29-1,TRBD1,TGCAGCGTTGAGGATGGGACAGGGACCGATGAAGCTTTCTTT,CSVEDGTGTDEAFF
.,TRBJ2-1,TRBV18,TRBD1,TGTGCCAGCTCACCGGCCGGGACAGGGATGACCTACAATGAGCAGTTCTTC,CASSPAGTGMTYNEQFF
.,TRBJ2-2,TRBV7-3,.,TGTGCCAGCAGCGTGTACACCGGGGAGCTGTTTTTT,CASSVYTGELFF
.,TRBJ1-5,TRBV5-8,.,TGTGCCAGCAGCTTGGGTGAGATGAGCAATCAGCCCCAGCATTTT,CASSLGEMSNQPQHF
.,TRBJ1-3,TRBV2,.,TGTGCCAGCAGTGAGCGCGGGTTCTCTGGAAACACCATATATTTT,CASSERGFSGNTIYF
.,TRBJ1-3,TRBV6-1,TRBD1,TGTGCCAGCACCGCACAGGGGGCGCGTGGAAACACCATATATTTT,CASTAQGARGNTIYF
.,TRBJ2-6,TRBV5-1,.,TGCGCCAGCAGCTCTGGAGGGGGCACTGGGGCCAACGTCCTGACTTTC,CASSSGGGTGANVLTF
.,TRBJ1-2,TRBV5-1,.,TGCGCCAGCAGCCCGACAGGATATGGCTACACCTTC,CASSPTGYGYTF
.,TRBJ1-5,TRBV19,TRBD1,TGTGCCAGTAGCGGGACAGGGGCGAATCAGCCCCAGCATTTT,CASSGTGANQPQHF
.,TRBJ1-2,TRBV4-2,TRBD1,TGTGCCAGCAGCCTCCATCAACCGGGACAGGGGGCTGGCTACACCTTC,CASSLHQPGQGAGYTF
.,TRBJ2-1,TRBV2,.,TGTGCCAGCAGTGAAGTGTCGGGAGCGAGCAATGAGCAGTTCTTC,CASSEVSGASNEQFF
.,TRBJ1-6,TRBV19,.,TGTGCCTCCCAAACCCTTAATTCACCCCTCCACTTT,CASQTLNSPLHF
.,TRBJ2-7,TRBV7-9,TRBD2,TGTGCCAGCAGCGACCGACTAGCGGGAGATTACGAGCAGTACTTC,CASSDRLAGDYEQYF
.,TRBJ2-7,TRBV28,TRBD2,TGTGCCAGCCGGACTAGCGGGAGTATGTGGTACGAGCAGTACTTC,CASRTSGSMWYEQYF
.,TRBJ1-2,TRBV7-9,TRBD1,TGTGCCAGCAGCTCTCGACAGGGAAAATCGATAAAGGATGGCTACACCTTC,CASSSRQGKSIKDGYTF
.,TRBJ2-1,TRBV10-3,TRBD2,TGTGCCATGCGGACTAGCGGGAGCTCCTACAATGAGCAGTTCTTC,CAMRTSGSSYNEQFF
.,TRBJ2-7,TRBV13,.,TGTGCCAGCAGCTTAATACTTGCGGGCGAGCAGTACTTC,CASSLILAGEQYF
.,TRBJ2-6,TRBV27,.,TGTGCCAGCAGTTCCTGGACCTCTGGGGCCAACGTCCTGACTTTC,CASSSWTSGANVLTF
few,TRBJ2-3,TRBV5-1,.,TGCGCCAGCAGCTTGGCCGTGGGAGGACGAGATACGCAGTATTTT,CASSLAVGGRDTQYF